The entry below describes one T cell receptor (beta chain). The source of the sample is a study of T cell changes during pregnancy in multiple sclerosis. Sequencing was performed with immunoSEQ multiplex PCR; in TCRdb, only in-frame clones are kept and a portion is missing. The top ten hold 2.5% to 4% of the sample, which has 95,000 to 100,000 clones, around 92% seen once. The CDR3 sequence is 16 residues long. V gave up 2 bases and J gave up 6 bases; unmatched junction bases: 10. CDR1 is SGDLS, CDR2 YYNGEE, per germline. Material: peripheral blood, obtained in the second trimester of pregnancy. The chain combines TRBV9 with TRBJ2-4, with TRBD1 matching over 8 bases. This clonotype originated in a female donor with multiple sclerosis, enrolled in a pregnancy study. CDR3: CASSVGTGTFINIQYF. The CDR3 DNA reads as TGTGCCAGCAGCGTCGGGACAGGAACCTTCATAAACATTCAGTACTTC.